This T cell receptor (beta chain) was captured by sequencing in a study of CD8 T cells in ankylosing spondylitis. Trimming stripped 2 bases from V and 1 base from J, with 3 bases between. The CDR3 runs 12 residues. The germline gives CDR1 ENHRY, CDR2 SYGVKD. MiXCR was run by TCRdb on the 5' RACE reads, yielding one entry per CDR3 protein. Of 30,000 to 35,000 distinct CDR3 sequences listed, about 29% were seen once; the top ten hold 45%. Study-level findings and limits: There were earlier reports of some motif variants in reactive arthritis synovial fluid and blood. Made up of eight highly homologous variants, a TCR beta motif appeared characteristic of ankylosing spondylitis blood. Matched ankylosing spondylitis synovial fluid reportedly contained a significantly enriched population of disease-linked clones.

About this clonotype itself: The antigen is not known.

The source of this sequence is a male donor with ankylosing spondylitis. Sequencing was performed on synovial fluid, either unsorted or a sorted T cell fraction (not recorded which). The J gene is TRBJ2-7, the V gene TRBV10-3, with D hard to call. The CDR3 nucleotides are TGTGCCATCAGTGAGGGGTCCTACGAGCAGTACGTC. Translation: CAISEGSYEQYV.